This T cell receptor beta chain came from a study of cytomegalovirus exposure and HLA in healthy donors. Primers included in the PCR were 60 Vbeta and 13 Jbeta primers. Produced via immunoSEQ multiplex PCR; TCRdb's table is partial and in-frame only. Of more than 110,000 clones listed, about 81% are singletons. V was shortened by 4 bases and J by 4 bases, with 25 bases between the two germline ends. The CDR3 sequence is 18 residues long. In germline, CDR1 is SGDLS, CDR2 YYNGEE. The sample consisted of PBMCs. This chain joins TRBV9 and TRBJ2-3, with TRBD2 as a possible D gene (5 bases). The receptor's source is a man aged 25 to 40 in good health and CMV-seronegative. The DNA of the CDR3 is TGTGCCAGCAGCCCCTCAGTTCGTGTGGGCACCGGGGCAGATACGCAGTATTTT. It codes for CASSPSVRVGTGADTQYF.